These 19 T cell receptor beta chains were all obtained from the same sample, sequenced in a study of OX40 agonist ivuxolimab in advanced cancers. TCRdb keeps only in-frame clones here, not all; method: immunoSEQ multiplex PCR. The table includes 34,000 or so clones, roughly 81% detected once. This sample comprised CD4+ or CD8+ T cells sorted from blood, obtained in a trial of the OX40 agonist ivuxolimab. All receptors derive from an adult with an advanced solid tumor such as melanoma, head and neck, liver or kidney cancer.

This chain links TRBV10-1 with TRBJ2-6; D is unclear. The ends were cut back, 10 bases at V and 5 bases at J, with 42 bases in the middle. This CDR3 has 23 residues. Germline loops: CDR1 WNHNN, CDR2 SYGVQD (reference sequence). Written as DNA, the CDR3 is TGCGCCAAGCAGTCAAATTCAAAGATCGCACAAAGTCGGGCACAAAGTCGGGCCAACGTCCTGACTTTC. It is translated as CAKQSNSKIAQSRAQSRANVLTF.

The chain carries TRBV4-3 and TRBJ2-3; the D is unclear. Germline loops: CDR1 LGHNA, CDR2 YSLEER. The CDR3 runs to 13 residues. Between the trimmed V and J ends, which lost 1 base and 2 bases, there was a span of 4 bases. The CDR3 here is CASSQGATDTQYF. CDR3 DNA: TGCGCCAGCAGCCAAGGGGCCACAGATACGCAGTATTTT.

The genes are TRBV5-6 and TRBJ1-6; 8 nucleotides line up with TRBD1. Germline-derived CDR1 and CDR2 are SGHDT and YYEEEE. V was clipped by 4 bases and J by 14 bases; unmatched bases: 5. This CDR3 is 12 amino acids long. CDR3 sequence: CASSVQQGALHF. DNA for the CDR3: TGTGCCAGCAGCGTTCAACAGGGGGCCCTCCACTTT.

This chain uses TRBV7-9 with TRBJ2-7; unclear D gene. V shed 8 bases and J shed 0 bases, with 11 bases lying between them. The length of the CDR3 is 13 residues. Germline V gene sequence: CDR1 SEHNR, CDR2 FQNEAQ (reference sequence). The CDR3 nucleotides are TGTGCCAGCGGTCTGGCCCCCTCCTACGAGCAGTACTTC. This sequence encodes CASGLAPSYEQYF.

The chain joins TRBV4-1 to TRBJ2-7; 8 bases are a match to TRBD1. From germline, CDR1 is MGHRA and CDR2 YSYEKL. CDR3 size: 14 residues. Trimming at V came to 1 base and at J to 3 bases, leaving 2 bases not matched to a gene. CDR3 sequence (DNA): TGCGCCAGCAGCCAAGGGGACAGGCACTACGAGCAGTACTTC. This translates into CASSQGDRHYEQYF.

This chain uses TRBV28 with TRBJ2-5; the match to TRBD1 covers 9 bases. The CDR3 length is 15 residues. V gave up 2 bases and J gave up 2 bases; unmatched junction bases: 3. Germline CDR1 MDHEN, CDR2 SYDVKM. CDR3 in amino acids: CASSLADRGQETQYF. The CDR3 coding sequence is TGTGCCAGCAGTTTAGCGGACAGGGGACAAGAGACCCAGTACTTC. The whole variable domain, remainder taken from reference TRBV28 and TRBJ2-5, is DVKVTQSSRYLVKRTGEKVFLECVQDMDHENMFWYRQDPGLGLRLIYFSYDVKMKEKGDIPEGYSVSREKKERFSLILESASTNQTSMYLCASSLADRGQETQYFGPGTRLLVL.

The chain carries TRBV5-1 and TRBJ1-5; D gene ambiguous. Germline assignment: CDR1 SGHRS and CDR2 YFSETQ. The CDR3 extends over 14 amino acids. V was clipped by 4 bases and J by 1 base, with 9 bases between them. CDR3 coding DNA: TGCGCCAGCAGCGCGGGAGACAGCAATCAGCCCCAGCATTTT. Residues: CASSAGDSNQPQHF.

The V and J genes are TRBV11-3 and TRBJ1-1; D uncertain. This CDR3 is 13 amino acids long. The germline V and J ends were trimmed by 3 bases and 4 bases, with 9 bases remaining between them. CDR1 and CDR2 (germline): SGHNT, YENEEA. CDR3 bases: TGTGCCAGCAGCTTGAGGGAGGGCACTGAAGCTTTCTTT. This encodes CASSLREGTEAFF.

This clone has just one count. V gene TRBV9 combines with J gene TRBJ2-5, with 13 bases fitting TRBD2. Looked up from germline, CDR1 is SGDLS and CDR2 is YYNGEE. The trim removed 0 bases at V and 7 bases at J, leaving 6 bases unmatched. This CDR3 comprises 16 residues. CDR3: CASSVEGLAGLATQYF. The CDR3 DNA is TGTGCCAGCAGCGTAGAGGGACTAGCGGGGTTGGCGACCCAGTACTTC.

The chain links TRBV6-5 to TRBJ2-4; TRBD1 aligns across 9 bases. Trimming at V came to 0 bases and at J to 7 bases, leaving 7 bases not matched to a gene. In germline, CDR1 is MNHEY, CDR2 SVGAGI. The CDR3 sequence is 16 residues long. Here the CDR3 DNA reads TGTGCCAGCAGTTACTCCGTGGACAGGGGCGGGAACATTCAGTACTTC. Translated, it gives CASSYSVDRGGNIQYF.

V usage is TRBV13 and J usage is TRBJ1-1, with 7 bases that match TRBD1. Germline assignment: CDR1 PRHDT and CDR2 FYEKMQ (reference sequence). V lost 6 bases, J lost 4 bases, and 11 bases stayed unmatched. This CDR3 has 15 amino acids. DNA for the CDR3: TGTGCCAGCAGGACGACTCGACAGGGCGCCACTGAAGCTTTCTTT. Translation: CASRTTRQGATEAFF.

The chain is built from TRBV5-1 and TRBJ2-7, with D possibly matching TRBD1 (5 bases). V was trimmed by 0 bases and J by 5 bases, leaving 6 bases between them. The CDR3 sequence is 12 residues long. Germline V lookup: CDR1 SGHRS, CDR2 YFSETQ. The chain's CDR3 is CASSLGRDEQYF. The CDR3 DNA reads TGCGCCAGCAGCTTGGGCAGGGACGAGCAGTACTTC.

This clone is a singleton in its sample. V is TRBV5-6 and J is TRBJ2-7; 10 bases match TRBD1. V lost 1 base and J lost 2; bases outside the gene matches: 3. CDR3 length equals 15 residues. Germline CDR1 reads SGHDT; CDR2 reads YYEEEE. For the CDR3, the DNA is TGTGCCAGCAGCTTGTATGGACAGGGGGCCTACGAGCAGTACTTC. Protein product: CASSLYGQGAYEQYF.

This clone is termed medium-sized (0.01 to 0.1%). This chain joins TRBV4-2 and TRBJ1-5; D unresolved. Germline CDR1 and CDR2: LGHNA and YNFKEQ. The CDR3 is made up of 17 amino acids. V lost 0 bases and J lost 0, with 12 bases in between. CDR3 sequence (DNA): TGTGCCAGCAGCCAAGAAGGGAGCCGCGATAGCAATCAGCCCCAGCATTTT. Its translation: CASSQEGSRDSNQPQHF.

V gene TRBV7-9 combines with J gene TRBJ1-4; tentatively, D is TRBD1 (5 bases). The CDR3 loop spans 15 amino acids. Between the trimmed V and J ends, which lost 2 bases and 7 bases, there was a span of 14 bases. From germline, CDR1 is SEHNR and CDR2 FQNEAQ (reference sequence). As DNA, the CDR3 is TGTGCCAGCAGCTTATATTTGGGGCAGGGTGAAAAACTGTTTTTT. It translates to CASSLYLGQGEKLFF.

Turning to this clone: One end of the junction is discordant with germline, which a read error may explain. The chain couples TRBV19 to TRBJ1-5; 8 nucleotides line up with TRBD1. The CDR3 loop spans 14 amino acids. The germline gives CDR1 LNHDA, CDR2 SQIVND (reference sequence). The CDR3 DNA reads TGTGCCAGTAGTGTAGACAGGGGAAATCAGCCCCAGCATTTT. Encoded protein: CASSVDRGNQPQHF.

The V gene is TRBV7-8, the J gene TRBJ1-5, with D unclear. CDR3 size: 14 residues. Trimming cost V 0 bases and J 5 bases, with 8 bases left between them. Germline V lookup: CDR1 SGHVS, CDR2 FQNEAQ. The chain's CDR3 is CASSLALPHQPQHF. The CDR3 nucleotides read TGTGCCAGCAGCTTAGCCTTACCCCATCAGCCCCAGCATTTT.

J is TRBJ2-2 and V is TRBV7-9; D is unresolved. V was shortened by 5 bases and J by 0 bases, with 10 bases between the two germline ends. CDR3 length: 15 amino acids. From germline, CDR1 is SEHNR and CDR2 FQNEAQ (reference sequence). The DNA for the CDR3 is TGTGCCAGCAGCGACTCAGCAACGAACACCGGGGAGCTGTTTTTT. This gives the protein CASSDSATNTGELFF.

The chain has TRBV6-6 and TRBJ2-5; TRBD2 matches at 8 bases. The CDR3 extends over 14 amino acids. The V gene's germline CDR1 is MNHNY and CDR2 SVGAGI (reference sequence). Trimming at V came to 6 bases and at J to 4 bases, leaving 7 bases not matched to a gene. In DNA, the CDR3 is TGTGCCAGCAGCTTCTCGGGAGGGGGAGAGACCCAGTACTTC. Its translation: CASSFSGGGETQYF.